This T cell receptor (beta chain) was profiled in a study of cytomegalovirus exposure and HLA in healthy donors. The study, taken as a whole, reports: A link between a missense DCLRE1C variant and TCR beta V- and J-gene trimming emerged from a later analysis. Another analysis was done later, and it associated over 15,000 TCR beta sequences with HLA alleles at 0.05 false discovery rate.

PCR used 60 Vbeta primers and 13 Jbeta primers. In the original processing: Later analysis identified tens of millions of unique TCR beta chains, approximately 11 million shared. The repertoire was sequenced with immunoSEQ multiplex PCR; TCRdb's copy has only in-frame clones and lacks some. The V and J calls and clone size are taken from that table; D and trimming were inferred from the DNA. The table shows about 150,000 clones, with about three quarters occurring only once. The CDR3 has 16 residues. The V end was cut by 5 bases, the J end by 3 bases, with 16 bases between. Germline V CDR1 and CDR2: SGHAT, FQNNGV. This clone was observed a handful of times. Its antigen is still unknown.

The sequencing input was PBMCs. This chain connects TRBV11-2 to TRBJ2-2; D is possibly TRBD1 (7 bases). The sequence derives from a man aged 40-49 years in good health and CMV-seropositive. The CDR3 is CASSRGRGEDTGELFF. The CDR3 nucleotides read TGTGCCAGCAGCAGAGGCAGGGGGGAGGACACCGGGGAGCTGTTTTTT.